A selection of T cell receptor beta chains follows, all from one sample in a study of CD8+ T cells in alopecia areata. Profiling relied on immunoSEQ multiplex PCR, and the TCRdb table lists in-frame clones only, not all of them. Among approximately 160,000 clones, approximately 62% were seen once, and the ten largest hold 14%. Here the sequenced sample was CD4+ T cells sorted from blood, taken at week 24, from a patient treated with tofacitinib. The receptor set was obtained from a human donor with alopecia areata. CDR3s include the opening cysteine and the closing phenylalanine or tryptophan. D genes are given only for firm matches. The size of a clone is reported for some rows only, either as once, few or many, or as a class for expanded clones.

CDR3 DNA | CDR3 protein | V gene | D gene | J gene | clone size
TGTGCCAGCAGCCCCCGTAAGCGGGGGGGCTTGGTGCACACCGGGGAGCTGTTTTTT | CASSPRKRGGLVHTGELFF | TRBV4-2 | TRBD2 | TRBJ2-2 | NA
TGTGCCAGCTCACCGGACAGGGGAGGCCTTAGCAATCAGCCCCAGCATTTT | CASSPDRGGLSNQPQHF | TRBV18 | TRBD1 | TRBJ1-5 | few
TGTGCCAGCAGCCTGGGGACAGTGGCGCAAGAGACCCAGTACTTC | CASSLGTVAQETQYF | TRBV7-9 | TRBD1 | TRBJ2-5 | NA
TGTGCCTGGAGTCCTACAGGGAGTTCACCCAGGCCCCAGCATTTT | CAWSPTGSSPRPQHF | TRBV30 | NA | TRBJ1-5 | NA
TGTGCCATCAGTGGGGGACAGGGTAATGGCTACACCTTC | CAISGGQGNGYTF | TRBV10-3 | TRBD1 | TRBJ1-2 | few
TGTGCCACCAGCAGAGACTCGTTCCGCTACGAGCAGTACTTC | CATSRDSFRYEQYF | TRBV15 | NA | TRBJ2-7 | once
TGTGCCAGCAGTCCTGACGCAGGGAACCCCCGGGACACCATATATTTT | CASSPDAGNPRDTIYF | TRBV2 | NA | TRBJ1-3 | NA
TGTGCCATCAGTGAGGCCGGGACGGTCGCCTACGAGCAGTACTTC | CAISEAGTVAYEQYF | TRBV10-3 | NA | TRBJ2-7 | few
TGTGCCTGGAGAAGGCAGAATAATTCACCCCTCCACTTT | CAWRRQNNSPLHF | TRBV30 | NA | TRBJ1-6 | NA
TGTGCCAGCAGTGAAGCGGGGGGGTTGGATCAGCCCCAGCATTTT | CASSEAGGLDQPQHF | TRBV2 | NA | TRBJ1-5 | NA
TGTGCCAGCAGCTTGCTGGGACAGGGTGAAGAGACCCAGTACTTC | CASSLLGQGEETQYF | TRBV7-2 | TRBD1 | TRBJ2-5 | few
TGCGCCAGCAGCGTGGAGGGGGGTTTCGGAGAGACCCAGTACTTC | CASSVEGGFGETQYF | TRBV5-1 | NA | TRBJ2-5 | NA
TGTGCCAGCAGCCTGTCATACGAGGGATATAACCAAGAGACCCAGTACTTC | CASSLSYEGYNQETQYF | TRBV5-6 | NA | TRBJ2-5 | NA
TGTGCCTGGAGTTTGTTGGTAGGCACCGGGGAGCTGTTTTTT | CAWSLLVGTGELFF | TRBV30 | NA | TRBJ2-2 | NA
TGTGCCAGCAGCCGCAGGGGGAACTATGGCTACACCTTC | CASSRRGNYGYTF | TRBV13 | TRBD1 | TRBJ1-2 | NA